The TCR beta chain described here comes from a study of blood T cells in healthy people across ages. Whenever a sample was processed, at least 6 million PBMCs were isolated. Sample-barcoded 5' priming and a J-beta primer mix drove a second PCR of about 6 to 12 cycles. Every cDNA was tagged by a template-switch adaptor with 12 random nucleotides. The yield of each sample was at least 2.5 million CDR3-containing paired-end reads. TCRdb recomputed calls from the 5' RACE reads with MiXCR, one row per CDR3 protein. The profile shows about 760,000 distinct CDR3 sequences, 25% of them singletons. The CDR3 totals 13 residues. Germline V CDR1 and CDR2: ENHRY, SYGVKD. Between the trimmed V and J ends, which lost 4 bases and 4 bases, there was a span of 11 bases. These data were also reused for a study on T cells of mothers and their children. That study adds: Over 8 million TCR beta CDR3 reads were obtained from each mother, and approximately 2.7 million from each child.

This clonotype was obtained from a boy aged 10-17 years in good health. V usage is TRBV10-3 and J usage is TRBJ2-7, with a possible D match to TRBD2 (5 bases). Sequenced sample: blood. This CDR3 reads CAISGRGLYEQYF. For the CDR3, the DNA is TGTGCCATCAGTGGAAGAGGACTTTACGAGCAGTACTTC.